A selection of T cell receptor beta chains follows, all from one sample in a study of T cells in Graves' hyperthyroidism and ophthalmopathy. TCRdb independently ran MiXCR on the multiplex PCR reads; one entry per CDR3 protein. Here the sample spans 650,000 to 750,000 distinct CDR3 sequences, 13% to 15% being singletons. Sequencing input: blood. The receptors were gathered from a woman between 18 and 30 years old with Graves' hyperthyroidism. CDR3s include the opening cysteine and the closing phenylalanine or tryptophan. The D gene is left open where the match is weak. Rows give clone size only sometimes, using once, few, many, or a class for an expanded clone.

j_call d_call clone_size v_call cdr3_aa cdr3_nt
TRBJ2-7 - - TRBV25-1 CASSETGRARGGEQYF TGTGCCAGCAGTGAAACAGGCAGGGCGAGGGGAGGCGAGCAGTACTTC
TRBJ1-5 - - TRBV6-1 CASSEEAGINNQPQHF TGTGCCAGCAGTGAAGAGGCAGGGATCAACAATCAGCCCCAGCATTTT
TRBJ2-7 - many TRBV27 CASSYATTYEQYF TGTGCCAGCAGTTACGCGACAACCTACGAGCAGTACTTC
TRBJ2-7 - - TRBV2 CASSGAGQSYEQYF TGTGCCAGCAGTGGGGCCGGACAGTCCTACGAGCAGTACTTC
TRBJ2-2 - - TRBV5-1 CASRLGAGELFF TGCGCCAGCAGGTTGGGGGCCGGGGAGCTGTTTTTT
TRBJ1-1 - many TRBV11-2 CASSSGTEAFF TGTGCCAGCAGCTCAGGGACTGAAGCTTTCTTT
TRBJ2-5 - many TRBV11-2 CASNLGYGEKTQYF TGTGCCAGCAACCTAGGATACGGCGAGAAGACCCAGTACTTC
TRBJ2-2 TRBD2 once TRBV5-4 CASSPGLATGELFF TGTGCCAGCAGCCCAGGACTAGCGACCGGGGAGCTGTTTTTT
TRBJ2-1 - many TRBV11-1 CASSLVAGLAYNEQFF TGTGCCAGCAGCTTAGTCGCCGGGCTCGCCTACAATGAGCAGTTCTTC
TRBJ2-7 - many TRBV28 CASRLGEPTSSYEQYF TGTGCCAGCAGACTGGGCGAACCTACGAGCTCCTACGAGCAGTACTTC
TRBJ2-1 TRBD1 many TRBV7-3 CASSFTGDEQFF TGTGCCAGCAGCTTTACAGGGGACGAGCAGTTCTTC
TRBJ2-1 - - TRBV24-1 CATSDFRAPYNEQFF TGTGCCACCAGTGATTTCCGGGCTCCCTACAATGAGCAGTTCTTC
TRBJ1-4 - - TRBV6-2/TRBV6-3 CASKGGRHEKLFF TGTGCCAGTAAAGGGGGACGACACGAAAAACTGTTTTTT
TRBJ2-1 - - TRBV28 CASSFLASNEQFF TGTGCCAGCAGTTTCCTAGCGAGCAATGAGCAGTTCTTC
TRBJ2-7 TRBD1 many TRBV30 CAWSSGQSNEQYF TGTGCCTGGAGTTCGGGACAGTCTAACGAGCAGTACTTC
TRBJ2-3 TRBD2 many TRBV20-1 CSARLAGPDTQYF TGCAGTGCTAGACTAGCGGGCCCAGATACGCAGTATTTT
TRBJ2-1 TRBD2 - TRBV28 CASTLGGVAGLYRSYNEQFF TGTGCCAGCACTCTGGGAGGTGTAGCGGGCCTGTATCGGTCCTACAATGAGCAGTTCTTC
TRBJ2-1 TRBD2 many TRBV7-8 CASSLYGLAGVRVVNEQFF TGTGCCAGCAGCTTATACGGACTAGCGGGAGTTAGGGTTGTAAATGAGCAGTTCTTC
TRBJ2-1 TRBD1 many TRBV11-3 CASSPGGRGHNEQFF TGTGCCAGCAGCCCAGGGGGCCGGGGGCACAATGAGCAGTTCTTC
TRBJ2-2 - - TRBV18 CASLSLTGELFF TGTGCCAGCCTCTCCCTGACCGGGGAGCTGTTTTTT
TRBJ2-7 TRBD2 many TRBV28 CASSSLGRAGERYEQYF TGTGCCAGCAGTTCGCTGGGGCGAGCGGGAGAAAGGTACGAGCAGTACTTC
TRBJ2-7 - - TRBV24-1 CATSDHTGNLYEQYF TGTGCCACCAGCGATCATACAGGAAATCTCTACGAGCAGTACTTC
TRBJ2-1 TRBD1 few TRBV5-4 CASSSDRENEQFF TGTGCCAGCAGCTCGGACAGGGAAAATGAGCAGTTCTTC
TRBJ2-4 TRBD1 few TRBV12-3/TRBV12-4 CASSPDRGLAKNIQYF TGTGCCAGCAGTCCCGACAGGGGCCTAGCCAAAAACATTCAGTACTTC
TRBJ1-1 - many TRBV28 CASSPPDRSNTEAFF TGTGCCAGCAGTCCCCCAGACAGGTCGAACACTGAAGCTTTCTTT
TRBJ2-2 - many TRBV11-3 CASRRVGSGELFF TGTGCCAGCCGAAGAGTCGGGTCCGGGGAGCTGTTTTTT
TRBJ2-1 - - TRBV29-1 CSVEDPAGDNSYNEQFF TGCAGCGTTGAAGATCCCGCAGGGGACAACTCCTACAATGAGCAGTTCTTC
TRBJ1-4 TRBD1 - TRBV29-1 CSVGQGNEKLFF TGCAGCGTCGGACAGGGAAATGAAAAACTGTTTTTT
TRBJ1-2 - many TRBV7-9 CASSQSGIGYTF TGTGCCAGCAGCCAATCCGGGATAGGCTACACCTTC
TRBJ2-7 - many TRBV28 CASLPGGSASSYEQYF TGTGCCAGCTTGCCCGGAGGCTCGGCTAGCTCCTACGAGCAGTACTTC
TRBJ2-7 TRBD1 many TRBV24-1 CATSDGQGAYEQYF TGTGCCACCAGTGATGGCCAGGGGGCCTACGAGCAGTACTTC
TRBJ2-5 TRBD2 many TRBV11-2 CASSLGRSQYF TGTGCCAGCAGCCTCGGGAGGTCCCAGTACTTC
TRBJ2-1 - - TRBV29-1 CSGGPSVYNEQFF TGCAGCGGGGGACCGTCGGTTTACAATGAGCAGTTCTTC
TRBJ2-7 - - TRBV7-9 CASSLRATLGARPYEQYF TGTGCCAGCAGCCTCAGGGCCACACTGGGGGCGCGCCCCTACGAGCAGTACTTC
TRBJ2-3 TRBD2 few TRBV7-6 CASSPGLAGALDTQYF TGTGCCAGCAGCCCCGGACTAGCGGGCGCCCTCGATACGCAGTATTTT
TRBJ2-7 - many TRBV7-9 CASSSYPGHLYEQYF TGTGCCAGCAGCTCCTATCCGGGACATCTCTACGAGCAGTACTTC
TRBJ2-2 - few TRBV7-9 CASSFSWGTESTGELFF TGTGCCAGCAGCTTCAGTTGGGGGACGGAAAGCACCGGGGAGCTGTTTTTT
TRBJ2-5 TRBD1 many TRBV18 CASSPQGQETQYF TGTGCCAGCAGTCCACAGGGGCAAGAGACCCAGTACTTC
TRBJ2-3 - - TRBV5-1 CASSLGSPDTQYF TGCGCCAGCAGCTTGGGTAGTCCAGATACGCAGTATTTT
TRBJ2-2 TRBD2 many TRBV2 CASSELLAGGPTGELFF TGTGCCAGCAGTGAGCTTCTTGCGGGAGGGCCCACCGGGGAGCTGTTTTTT
TRBJ1-2 - many TRBV24-1 CATSDLNPGIGYGYTF TGTGCCACCAGTGATTTAAATCCAGGGATAGGCTATGGCTACACCTTC
TRBJ2-1 TRBD2 many TRBV28 CASSLGAGGDEQFF TGTGCCAGCAGTTTGGGGGCGGGAGGGGATGAGCAGTTCTTC
TRBJ1-2 - few TRBV6-6 CASSYWKRGGYTF TGTGCCAGCAGTTACTGGAAGCGGGGGGGCTACACCTTC
TRBJ1-1 - few TRBV12-3/TRBV12-4 CASSLSAGGGGTEAFF TGTGCCAGCAGTTTATCGGCCGGGGGCGGGGGTACTGAAGCTTTCTTT